The clone carrying this T cell receptor beta chain was seen more than once but under ten times. TCRdb re-derived calls from the 5' RACE reads in MiXCR, one entry per CDR3 protein. This sample yields 250,000 to 350,000 distinct CDR3 sequences, of which about 8% are seen a single time; roughly 2.1% belongs to the top ten. Each donor was a healthy Caucasian. The data derive from a study of identical twins. CDR1 SGHTA and CDR2 FQGNSA come from the germline V gene. V was clipped by 5 bases and J by 5 bases, with 19 bases between them. The length of the CDR3 is 16 residues. These data also formed part of another study, on yellow fever vaccine responses in identical twins.

The chain combines TRBV7-2 with TRBJ2-1; D perhaps matches TRBD1 (6 bases). The receptor comes from a woman aged 18-29 years in good health. Sample: memory (CD45RO+) T cells sorted from blood. The CDR3 reads CASSDQASDSHNEQFF. The CDR3 DNA is TGTGCCAGCAGCGATCAGGCATCGGACAGCCACAATGAGCAGTTCTTC.